This T cell receptor beta chain stems from a study of cytomegalovirus exposure and HLA in healthy donors. The table came from immunoSEQ multiplex PCR; TCRdb's copy has only in-frame clones and leaves some out. Seen here are over 65,000 clones, 94% observed once, and the top ten hold roughly 2%. The CDR3 runs to 13 residues. V shed 8 bases, J shed 1 base, and the junction held 0 bases outside the gene matches. CDR1 and CDR2 from the germline V gene are MNHEY and SVGAGI. A remark on this clone: The antigen remains undetermined.

General study points: In vitro checks showed that a few CMV-associated chains really do target CMV antigens.

Specimen: PBMCs. The V gene is TRBV6-5, the J gene TRBJ2-2; 8 positions agree with TRBD1. The TCR originated in a woman aged 18 to 35 in good health and CMV-seropositive. CDR3 nucleotides: TGTGCCAGCGGACAGGGGAACACCGGGGAGCTGTTTTTT. This sequence encodes CASGQGNTGELFF.